Below are 23 T cell receptor beta chains sequenced from a single sample in a study of cytomegalovirus exposure and HLA in healthy donors (dated by TCRdb to 2015 to 2018). Library preparation used the immunoSEQ multiplex PCR assay. The source is immuneACCESS, and TCRdb retained only in-frame sequences with V and J called. Part of the clones is not carried over; for the studies checked, unresolved V genes explain less than half of this, and the remainder is unexplained. Here the sample has hundreds of thousands of clones; roughly 85% occur a single time. Jointly, the top ten make up around 0.8% of the sample. Sequencing was performed on PBMCs. The source of these receptors is a woman aged 18-30 years in good health and CMV-seronegative.

This sequence joins TRBV6-1 and TRBJ2-7, with 9 bases fitting TRBD1. Looked up from germline, CDR1 is MNHNS and CDR2 is SASEGT. The V gene end was trimmed by 5 bases and the J gene end by 4 bases; junction bases not matched to a gene: 9. This CDR3 spans 15 amino acids. The CDR3, as DNA: TGTGCCAGCAGTCCTTGGACAGGGGCAAATTACGAGCAGTACTTC. This encodes CASSPWTGANYEQYF.

The CDR3 reads CATSRDRQGGGEAFF. DNA of the CDR3: TGTGCCACCAGCAGAGATCGGCAAGGGGGCGGTGAAGCTTTCTTT. This sequence joins TRBV15 and TRBJ1-1, with TRBD1 matching 7 bases. Trimming removed 0 bases from V and 7 bases from J; junction bases left unmatched: 8. The germline gives CDR1 LNHNV, CDR2 YYDKDF (reference sequence). This CDR3 has 15 residues. Variable domain in full (rest from reference TRBV15 and TRBJ1-1): DAMVIQNPRYQVTQFGKPVTLSCSQTLNHNVMYWYQQKSSQAPKLLFHYYDKDFNNEADTPDNFQSRRPNTSFCFLDIRSPGLGDTAMYLCATSRDRQGGGEAFFGQGTRLTVV.

The chain combines TRBV28 with TRBJ2-1; a possible D gene is TRBD2 (6 bases). This CDR3 is 14 amino acids long. V lost 2 bases, J lost 9 bases, and 14 bases lay in between. Germline V gives CDR1 MDHEN, CDR2 SYDVKM. CDR3: CASSLGLPSSEQFF. CDR3 DNA sequence: TGTGCCAGCAGTTTAGGACTACCGAGTTCTGAGCAGTTCTTC.

The V and J genes are TRBV19 and TRBJ2-1, with 10 positions matching TRBD1. Trimming took 11 bases from V and 6 from J; bases not matched to a gene: 13. CDR1 is LNHDA and CDR2 is SQIVND in the germline V gene (reference sequence). The CDR3 is 15 amino acids. In nucleotides, the CDR3 is TGTGCCTCTCGACGCCGGGACAGGGGAATCAATGAGCAGTTCTTC. Translated, it gives CASRRRDRGINEQFF.

The chain uses TRBV5-1 and TRBJ1-5, with 7 bases that match TRBD1. V lost 4 bases, J lost 7 bases, and 5 bases stayed unmatched. The CDR3 covers 13 residues. CDR1 SGHRS and CDR2 YFSETQ come from the germline V gene. The CDR3: CASSLTGEQPQHF. CDR3 in DNA: TGCGCCAGCAGCCTAACAGGGGAACAGCCCCAGCATTTT.

The V call is TRBV18, the J call TRBJ2-1; 12 bases line up with TRBD2. The length of the CDR3 is 17 residues. Germline V gene sequence: CDR1 KGHSH, CDR2 LQKENI. J lost 7 bases, V lost 1 base, and 8 bases had no gene match. The CDR3 DNA follows: TGTGCCAGCTCACCACGGCCCGGGGGACTAGCGGGTAATGAGCAGTTCTTC. Translation gives CASSPRPGGLAGNEQFF.

The chain couples TRBV2 to TRBJ2-7; 8 bases map to TRBD2. The CDR3 spans 14 residues. Losses at the gene ends were 7 bases for V and 2 bases for J; bases not matched to a gene: 7. In germline, CDR1 is SNHLY, CDR2 FYNNEI. The CDR3 here is CASIRAGGPYEQYF. The DNA for the CDR3 is TGTGCCAGCATCAGGGCGGGAGGACCCTACGAGCAGTACTTC.

The chain joins TRBV9 to TRBJ2-7; perhaps TRBD2 as D (6 bases). CDR1 SGDLS and CDR2 YYNGEE come from the germline V gene. The CDR3 sequence is 16 residues long. The V and J ends lost 8 bases and 5 bases respectively, with 26 bases between them. Here the CDR3 reads CARPLPGFGSIDEQYF. The CDR3 DNA is TGTGCCAGACCTCTACCGGGATTCGGGAGTATCGACGAGCAGTACTTC.

The genes are TRBV10-3 and TRBJ2-1, with TRBD1 matching over 8 bases. CDR1 ENHRY and CDR2 SYGVKD come from the germline V gene. Trimming cost V 3 bases and J 2 bases; bases outside gene matches: 0. There are 14 residues in the CDR3. The CDR3 protein is CAISEQGAYNEQFF. DNA of the CDR3: TGTGCCATCAGTGAACAGGGGGCCTACAATGAGCAGTTCTTC.

The J gene is TRBJ2-7, the V gene TRBV6-1; 11 bases map to TRBD2. The CDR3 has 16 residues. With V trimmed by 4 bases and J by 0 bases, 5 bases remained unmatched. CDR1 MNHNS and CDR2 SASEGT come from the germline V gene. CDR3 residues: CASSGGLAAYSYEQYF. In DNA form, the CDR3 reads TGTGCCAGCAGTGGGGGACTAGCGGCTTACTCCTACGAGCAGTACTTC.

The gene calls are TRBV6-1 and TRBJ1-2; tentative D call: TRBD1 (5 bases). Between the trimmed V and J ends, which lost 7 bases and 0 bases, there was a span of 12 bases. This CDR3 is built from 14 residues. Germline V lookup: CDR1 MNHNS, CDR2 SASEGT. CDR3 DNA: TGTGCCAGCATCCGGGACTGGTCTAACTATGGCTACACCTTC. Residues: CASIRDWSNYGYTF.

Only a few counts were recorded for this clone. The chain joins TRBV7-3 to TRBJ2-7; D call uncertain. Germline V gene data show CDR1 as SGHTA and CDR2 as FQGTGA. This CDR3 has 13 amino acids. With 2 bases removed from V and 2 bases from J, the gap between germline ends came to 7 bases. This chain's CDR3 is CASSLDFTYEQYF. DNA for the CDR3: TGTGCCAGCAGCTTAGACTTCACCTACGAGCAGTACTTC.

J is TRBJ1-5 and V is TRBV2, with 7 nucleotides matching TRBD1. The J segment lost 0 bases and the V segment lost 0 bases, leaving 14 bases of the junction unmatched. There are 20 residues in the CDR3. Germline assignment: CDR1 SNHLY and CDR2 FYNNEI. CDR3 residues: CASSEAEWGQSRYSNQPQHF. For the CDR3, the DNA is TGTGCCAGCAGTGAAGCTGAGTGGGGACAGAGCAGATATAGCAATCAGCCCCAGCATTTT. Based on the CDR3 plus reference TRBV2 and TRBJ1-5, the full variable domain is EPEVTQTPSHQVTQMGQEVILRCVPISNHLYFYWYRQILGQKVEFLVSFYNNEISEKSEIFDDQFSVERPDGSNFTLKIRSTKLEDSAMYFCASSEAEWGQSRYSNQPQHFGDGTRLSIL.

This clone was detected once. The chain links TRBV30 to TRBJ2-1; D possibly corresponds to TRBD1 (5 bases). The CDR3 has 14 residues. V was pared by 2 bases and J by 4 bases, with 12 bases between. The V gene's germline CDR1 is GTSNPN and CDR2 SVGIG (reference sequence). The CDR3, as DNA: TGTGCCTGGAGTAGCAGACAGAGTTACAATGAGCAGTTCTTC. This codes for CAWSSRQSYNEQFF.

The rearrangement links TRBV30 to TRBJ2-3, with 10 bases fitting TRBD1. V shed 5 bases and J 4 bases; nucleotides not matched to a gene: 18. This CDR3 is built from 18 residues. Germline V gene data show CDR1 as GTSNPN and CDR2 as SVGIG (reference sequence). Here the CDR3 DNA reads TGTGCCTGGTCGGGGACAGGGGTAAGCGGGAGTATCCCAGATACGCAGTATTTT. Translation gives CAWSGTGVSGSIPDTQYF.

This clone was observed once. The chain recombines TRBV7-7 with TRBJ2-2; 13 bases align to TRBD2. Trimming removed 4 bases from V and 5 bases from J; junction bases left unmatched: 7. The CDR3 is made up of 17 amino acids. CDR1 is SSHAT, CDR2 FNYEAQ, per germline (reference sequence). CDR3 amino acids: CASSSGLAGAWTGELFF. In nucleotides, the CDR3 is TGTGCCAGCAGCTCCGGACTAGCGGGAGCGTGGACCGGGGAGCTGTTTTTT.

J is TRBJ2-7 and V is TRBV21-1; whether TRBD2, the table's D call, matches the DNA was not checked. TRBV21-1 is labeled a pseudogene. This CDR3 has 14 residues. The CDR3 DNA sequence: TGTGCCAGCACCCTGAGCGGGAGAGACTACGAGCAGTACTTC. Translating gives CASTLSGRDYEQYF.

The chain joins TRBV6-5 to TRBJ1-2; D perhaps matches TRBD1 (6 bases). The CDR3 totals 14 residues. CDR1 is MNHEY, CDR2 SVGAGI, per germline. V was cut by 6 bases and J by 4 bases, with 15 bases left in between. The CDR3 protein is CASSLTGSGYGYTF. The DNA for the CDR3 is TGTGCCAGCAGCTTAACAGGGTCTGGCTATGGCTACACCTTC.

The rearrangement uses TRBV2 and TRBJ2-1, with 10 nucleotides matching TRBD2. This CDR3 is 14 amino acids long. The V segment lost 7 bases and the J segment 10 bases; nucleotides outside the gene matches: 10. Germline V lookup: CDR1 SNHLY, CDR2 FYNNEI. CDR3 amino acids: CASTASGGPGEQFF. In DNA, the CDR3 is TGTGCCAGCACAGCTAGCGGGGGCCCTGGGGAGCAGTTCTTC.

A remark on this clone: The identical CDR3 is also encoded by other nucleotide sequences in the sample. The chain couples TRBV5-1 to TRBJ1-1, with 8 bases that match TRBD1. The CDR3 is 14 amino acids. V was pared by 4 bases and J by 1 base, with 3 bases of the junction left unmatched. The germline gives CDR1 SGHRS, CDR2 YFSETQ. The CDR3 nucleotides are TGCGCCAGCAGCCCAGGACAGGGGAACACTGAAGCTTTCTTT. Amino acids: CASSPGQGNTEAFF. Filled out from reference TRBV5-1 and TRBJ1-1, the complete variable domain reads KAGVTQTPRYLIKTRGQQVTLSCSPISGHRSVSWYQQTPGQGLQFLFEYFSETQRNKGNFPGRFSGRQFSNSRSEMNVSTLELGDSALYLCASSPGQGNTEAFFGQGTRLTVV.

This clone occurred a few times. The chain employs TRBV5-4 and TRBJ2-7; no reliable D call. CDR1 and CDR2 from the germline V gene are SGHNT and YYREEE (reference sequence). V dropped 1 base and J dropped 1 base, with 3 bases sitting between them. There are 12 residues in the CDR3. For the CDR3, the DNA is TGTGCCAGCAGCTTGCTGTCCTACGAGCAGTACTTC. Protein sequence: CASSLLSYEQYF.

The chain is built from TRBV5-6 and TRBJ2-7, with TRBD2 as a possible D gene (6 bases). The CDR3 contains 14 residues. Trimming left V 3 bases short and J 4 bases short, with 14 bases between. CDR1 is SGHDT, CDR2 YYEEEE, per germline. CDR3 amino acids: CASSSRLVRYEQYF. CDR3 coding DNA: TGTGCCAGCAGCTCGAGACTAGTCAGGTACGAGCAGTACTTC.

V gene TRBV6-5 combines with J gene TRBJ1-2; TRBD1 matches at 7 bases. In germline, CDR1 is MNHEY, CDR2 SVGAGI. With 2 bases clipped from V and 8 bases from J, the junction kept 5 bases outside the gene matches. The length of the CDR3 is 13 residues. The CDR3 loop reads CASSYGDSGGYTF. For the CDR3, the DNA is TGTGCCAGCAGTTACGGGGACAGTGGAGGCTACACCTTC.